A selection of T cell receptor beta chains follows, all from one sample in a study of Graves' ophthalmopathy and Graves' hyperthyroidism. Via MiXCR, TCRdb re-called the multiplex PCR reads, giving one row per CDR3 protein. Found here are about 370,000 distinct CDR3 sequences, about a sixth of them singletons; the top ten hold roughly 2.4%. Sequences were obtained from peripheral blood. These receptor sequences come from an adult woman with stable Graves' hyperthyroidism. CDR3s include the opening cysteine and the closing phenylalanine or tryptophan. The D gene is left open where the match is weak. For some rows the clone size is stated as once, few or many, or as a class when expanded; others skip it.

J gene	V gene	clone size	D gene	CDR3 DNA	CDR3 protein
TRBJ2-2	TRBV18	many	-	TGTGCCAGCTCACCACCTACAGGCCGGAGGGGCACCGGGGAGCTGTTTTTT	CASSPPTGRRGTGELFF
TRBJ2-4	TRBV6-5	many	-	TGTGCCAGCAGTTACCCCGGGAACTTAGCCAAAAACATTAAGTACTTC	CASSYPGNLAKNIKYF
TRBJ2-2	TRBV6-1	many	-	TGTGCCAGCCGGGGTCCTTCCGGGGAGCTGTTTTTT	CASRGPSGELFF
TRBJ1-5	TRBV6-2/TRBV6-3	-	-	TGTGCCACCGCAGATAGCAATCAGCCCCAGCATTTT	CATADSNQPQHF
TRBJ2-7	TRBV6-5	many	-	TGTGCCAGCACCGACAGCGGAACCTCCTACGAGCAGTACTTC	CASTDSGTSYEQYF
TRBJ2-7	TRBV28	-	-	TGTGCCAGCAGTTTTGGCAGACCCCAATTCTACGAGCAGTACTTC	CASSFGRPQFYEQYF
TRBJ2-7	TRBV10-3	many	TRBD1	TGTGCCATCAGTCGGACAGGGCTCCACGAGCAGTACTTC	CAISRTGLHEQYF
TRBJ1-1	TRBV4-2	-	TRBD1	TGTGCCAGCAGCCAAGATCAGGGGGCGAACACTGAAGCTTTCTTT	CASSQDQGANTEAFF
TRBJ2-7	TRBV3-1	-	TRBD2	TGTGCCAGCAGCCAAGCCACACTAGCGGGCGAGCAGTACTTC	CASSQATLAGEQYF
TRBJ1-5	TRBV6-1	-	-	TGTGCCAGCGTCCAACGGGGGGGTACTAATCAGCCCCAGCATTTT	CASVQRGGTNQPQHF
TRBJ2-7	TRBV10-2	-	-	TGCGCCAGCAGTGTCACTAGCAGGAACACCTACGAGCAGTACTTC	CASSVTSRNTYEQYF
TRBJ2-7	TRBV6-1	-	-	TGTGCCAGCAGTGAAATAGGGGACACCTACGAGCAGTACTTC	CASSEIGDTYEQYF
TRBJ1-1	TRBV28	-	TRBD1	TGTGCCAGCACCATAGGGGGCATAGGCTCTGAAGCTTTCTTT	CASTIGGIGSEAFF
TRBJ1-2	TRBV6-1	-	-	TGTGCCAGCAGTGAAACGGTTCGAGGGGGCTACACCTTC	CASSETVRGGYTF
TRBJ2-3	TRBV5-1	many	-	TGCGCCAGCAGCCCCGGGCTCAACACAGATACGCAGTATTTT	CASSPGLNTDTQYF
TRBJ2-7	TRBV28	many	TRBD2	TGTGCCAGCGGTAGCGGGAGCACTTACGAGCAGTACTTC	CASGSGSTYEQYF
TRBJ1-1	TRBV12-3/TRBV12-4	many	-	TGTGCCAGCAGTTTAGGAGCGAGTCCTATGAACACTGAAGCTTTCTTT	CASSLGASPMNTEAFF
TRBJ1-5	TRBV20-1	-	-	TGCAGTGCTAGAGATTTGCAGGGCTTTCATCAGCCCCAGCATTTT	CSARDLQGFHQPQHF
TRBJ2-7	TRBV6-2/TRBV6-3	-	TRBD2	TGTACCAGCAGTTACTCACTAGCGGGAGCCGAGCAGTACTTC	CTSSYSLAGAEQYF
TRBJ1-5	TRBV6-5	many	-	TGTGCCAGCAGTTACTCCCCAGTTAGCAATCAGCCCCAGCATTTT	CASSYSPVSNQPQHF
TRBJ1-2	TRBV5-1	many	TRBD1	TGCGCCAGCAGCCCCCTGGACAGGGGGCAAGGGTATGGCTACACCTTC	CASSPLDRGQGYGYTF
TRBJ2-7	TRBV15	many	TRBD2	TGTGCCACCAGCAGAGTATTAGCGGGCCCCTACGAGCAGTACTTC	CATSRVLAGPYEQYF
TRBJ1-5	TRBV7-9	many	-	TGTGCCAGCAGCCCTAAGGGCAGTAGCAATCAGCCCCAGCATTTT	CASSPKGSSNQPQHF
TRBJ1-1	TRBV6-1	few	TRBD1	TGTGCCAGCACCCGCCATGGACAGGGAGACACTGAAGCTTTCTTT	CASTRHGQGDTEAFF
TRBJ2-5	TRBV28	many	TRBD1	TGTGCCAGCAGTATCCGGACAGGGGGCGAAAAAGAGACCCAGTACTTC	CASSIRTGGEKETQYF
TRBJ1-2	TRBV3-1	many	-	TGTGCCAGCAGCCAAGATAGCTCGGGGAGAGGCTACACCTTC	CASSQDSSGRGYTF
TRBJ1-5	TRBV6-1	many	-	TGTGCCAGCTTCTGGGGACACCTCAGCAATCAGCCCCAGCATTTT	CASFWGHLSNQPQHF
TRBJ2-5	TRBV7-7	-	-	TGTGCTAGCAGCTCCCGTTCTAGGGAGACCCAGTACTTC	CASSSRSRETQYF
TRBJ1-1	TRBV5-1	-	-	TGCGCCAGCAGCTGGGACGGATTGAACACTGAAGCTTTCTTT	CASSWDGLNTEAFF
TRBJ2-7	TRBV12-3/TRBV12-4	many	-	TGTGCCAGCAGTTTAAGTGGGAGGGAGCAGTACTTC	CASSLSGREQYF
TRBJ2-7	TRBV7-2	many	-	TGTGCCAGCAGTTTAGGGGCCTACGAGCAGTACTTC	CASSLGAYEQYF
TRBJ2-5	TRBV12-3/TRBV12-4	-	TRBD2	TGTGCCAGCAGTGGGACTAGCTCCGCGGAGACCCAGTACTTC	CASSGTSSAETQYF
TRBJ1-2	TRBV27	many	TRBD1	TGTGCCAGCAGTTTATTCGGGGGACAGGTGGTAGGTGACGGCTACACCTTC	CASSLFGGQVVGDGYTF
TRBJ2-7	TRBV6-1	many	TRBD1	TGTGCCAGCCACCAGGGGGAAGTCTACGAGCAGTACTTC	CASHQGEVYEQYF
TRBJ1-3	TRBV11-2	few	-	TGTGCCAGCAGCTTCGATCCTGACACCATATATTTT	CASSFDPDTIYF
TRBJ1-5	TRBV20-1	many	-	TGCAGTGCACGAGGGGAAACGGGTCAGCCCCAGCATTTT	CSARGETGQPQHF
TRBJ1-5	TRBV12-3/TRBV12-4	many	-	TGTGCCAGCAGTTTATTACAGGGAGTAGGAAGCAATCAGCCCCAGCATTTT	CASSLLQGVGSNQPQHF